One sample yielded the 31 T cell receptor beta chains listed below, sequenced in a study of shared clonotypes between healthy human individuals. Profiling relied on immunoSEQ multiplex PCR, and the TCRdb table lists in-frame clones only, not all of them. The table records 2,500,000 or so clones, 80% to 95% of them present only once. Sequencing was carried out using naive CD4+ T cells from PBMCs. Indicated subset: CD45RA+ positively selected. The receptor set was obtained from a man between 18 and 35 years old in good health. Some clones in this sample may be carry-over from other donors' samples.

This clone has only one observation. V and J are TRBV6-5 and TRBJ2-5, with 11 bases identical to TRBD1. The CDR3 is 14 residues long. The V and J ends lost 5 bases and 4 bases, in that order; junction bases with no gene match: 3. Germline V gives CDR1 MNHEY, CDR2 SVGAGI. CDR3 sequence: CASSQDRGRETQYF. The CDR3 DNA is TGTGCCAGCAGTCAGGACAGGGGGCGAGAGACCCAGTACTTC.

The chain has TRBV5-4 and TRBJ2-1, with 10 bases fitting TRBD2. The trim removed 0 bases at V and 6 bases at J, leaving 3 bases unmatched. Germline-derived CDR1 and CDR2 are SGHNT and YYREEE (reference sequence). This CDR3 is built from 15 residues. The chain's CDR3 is CASSLEAGGLNEQFF. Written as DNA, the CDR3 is TGTGCCAGCAGCTTGGAAGCGGGAGGGCTCAATGAGCAGTTCTTC.

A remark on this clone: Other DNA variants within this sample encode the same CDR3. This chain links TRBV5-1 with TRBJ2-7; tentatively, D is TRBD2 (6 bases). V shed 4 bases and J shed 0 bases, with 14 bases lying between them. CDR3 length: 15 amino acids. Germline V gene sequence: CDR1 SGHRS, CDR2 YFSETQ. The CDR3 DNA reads TGCGCCAGCAGCCTCGGGACTGGGAGCTCCTACGAGCAGTACTTC. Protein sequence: CASSLGTGSSYEQYF.

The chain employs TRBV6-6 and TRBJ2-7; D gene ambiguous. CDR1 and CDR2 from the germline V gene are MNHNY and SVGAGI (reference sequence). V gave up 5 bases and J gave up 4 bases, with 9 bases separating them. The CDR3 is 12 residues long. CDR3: CASSLGQYEQYF. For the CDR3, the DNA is TGTGCCAGCAGTCTAGGCCAGTACGAGCAGTACTTC.

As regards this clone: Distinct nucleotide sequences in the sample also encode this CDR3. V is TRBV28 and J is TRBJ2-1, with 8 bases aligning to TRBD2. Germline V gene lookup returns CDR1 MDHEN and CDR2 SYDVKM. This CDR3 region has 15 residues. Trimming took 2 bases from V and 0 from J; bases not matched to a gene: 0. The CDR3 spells CASSLSGGSYNEQFF. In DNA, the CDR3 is TGTGCCAGCAGTTTAAGCGGGGGCTCCTACAATGAGCAGTTCTTC.

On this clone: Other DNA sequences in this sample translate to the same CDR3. The DNA for the CDR3 is TGTGCCAGCAGCTCCGGACTAGCGGGAGTCGATGAGCAGTTCTTC. Protein sequence: CASSSGLAGVDEQFF. The chain combines TRBV7-3 with TRBJ2-1; 13 positions match TRBD2. CDR3 length: 15 amino acids. CDR1 and CDR2 (germline): SGHTA, FQGTGA. J lost 8 bases, V lost 4 bases, and 5 bases had no gene match.

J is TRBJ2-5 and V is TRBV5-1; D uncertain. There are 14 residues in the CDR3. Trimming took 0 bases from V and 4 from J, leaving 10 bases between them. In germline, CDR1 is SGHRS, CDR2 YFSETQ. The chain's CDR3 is CASSLAQTGETQYF. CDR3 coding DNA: TGCGCCAGCAGCTTGGCTCAGACCGGAGAGACCCAGTACTTC. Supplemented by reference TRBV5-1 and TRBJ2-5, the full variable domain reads KAGVTQTPRYLIKTRGQQVTLSCSPISGHRSVSWYQQTPGQGLQFLFEYFSETQRNKGNFPGRFSGRQFSNSRSEMNVSTLELGDSALYLCASSLAQTGETQYFGPGTRLLVL.

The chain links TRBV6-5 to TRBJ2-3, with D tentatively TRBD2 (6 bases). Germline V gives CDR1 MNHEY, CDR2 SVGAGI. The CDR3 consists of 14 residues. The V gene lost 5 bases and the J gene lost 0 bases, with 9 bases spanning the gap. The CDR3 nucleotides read TGTGCCAGCAGTCGGGAGTCCAGCACAGATACGCAGTATTTT. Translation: CASSRESSTDTQYF.

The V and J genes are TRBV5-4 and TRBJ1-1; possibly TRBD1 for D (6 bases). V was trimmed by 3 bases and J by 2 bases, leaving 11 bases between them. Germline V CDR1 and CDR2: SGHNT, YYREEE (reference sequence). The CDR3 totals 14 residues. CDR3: CASSWDKFNTEAFF. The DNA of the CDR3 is TGTGCCAGCAGCTGGGACAAGTTTAACACTGAAGCTTTCTTT.

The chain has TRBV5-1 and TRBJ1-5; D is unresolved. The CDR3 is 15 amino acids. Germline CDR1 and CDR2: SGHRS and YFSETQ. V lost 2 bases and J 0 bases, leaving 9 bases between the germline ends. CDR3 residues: CASSFDGDSNQPQHF. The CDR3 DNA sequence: TGCGCCAGCAGCTTCGATGGGGATAGCAATCAGCCCCAGCATTTT.

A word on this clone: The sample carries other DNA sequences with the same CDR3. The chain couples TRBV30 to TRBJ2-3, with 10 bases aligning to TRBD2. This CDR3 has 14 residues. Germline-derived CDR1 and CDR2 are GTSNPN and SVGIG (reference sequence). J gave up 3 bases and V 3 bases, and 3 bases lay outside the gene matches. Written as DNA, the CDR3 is TGTGCCTGGAGGGCTAGCGGGAGTACAGATACGCAGTATTTT. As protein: CAWRASGSTDTQYF.

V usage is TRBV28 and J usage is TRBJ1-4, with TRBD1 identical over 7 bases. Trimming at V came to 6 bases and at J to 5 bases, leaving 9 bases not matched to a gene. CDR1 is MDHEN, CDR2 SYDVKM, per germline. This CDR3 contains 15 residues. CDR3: CASSHSGTANEKLFF. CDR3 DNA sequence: TGTGCCAGCAGCCATTCCGGGACAGCGAATGAAAAACTGTTTTTT.

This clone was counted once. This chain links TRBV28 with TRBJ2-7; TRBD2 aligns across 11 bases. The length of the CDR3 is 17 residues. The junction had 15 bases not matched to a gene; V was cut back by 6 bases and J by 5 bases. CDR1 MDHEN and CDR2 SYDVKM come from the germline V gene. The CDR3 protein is CASSLGLAGGRGDEQYF. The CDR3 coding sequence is TGTGCCAGCAGCCTGGGGCTAGCGGGAGGAAGGGGGGACGAGCAGTACTTC. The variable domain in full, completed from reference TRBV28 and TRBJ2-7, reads DVKVTQSSRYLVKRTGEKVFLECVQDMDHENMFWYRQDPGLGLRLIYFSYDVKMKEKGDIPEGYSVSREKKERFSLILESASTNQTSMYLCASSLGLAGGRGDEQYFGPGTRLTVT.

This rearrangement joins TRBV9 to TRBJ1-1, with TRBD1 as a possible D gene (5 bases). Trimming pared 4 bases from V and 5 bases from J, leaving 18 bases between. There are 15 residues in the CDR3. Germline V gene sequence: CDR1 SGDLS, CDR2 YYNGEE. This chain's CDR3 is CASSTNPGSGTEAFF. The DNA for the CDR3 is TGTGCCAGCAGCACTAACCCAGGGAGTGGGACTGAAGCTTTCTTT.

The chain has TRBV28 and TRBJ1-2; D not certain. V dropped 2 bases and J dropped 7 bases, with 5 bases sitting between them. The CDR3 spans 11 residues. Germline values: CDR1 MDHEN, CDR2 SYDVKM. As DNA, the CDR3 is TGTGCCAGCAGTTTAGAGTCTGGCTACACCTTC. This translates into CASSLESGYTF.

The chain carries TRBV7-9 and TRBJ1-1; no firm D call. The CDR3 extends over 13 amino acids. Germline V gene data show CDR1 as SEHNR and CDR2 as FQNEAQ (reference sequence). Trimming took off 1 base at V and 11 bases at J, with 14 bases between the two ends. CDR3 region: CASSLEGTPAAFF. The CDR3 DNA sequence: TGTGCCAGCAGCTTAGAGGGCACCCCGGCGGCTTTCTTT.

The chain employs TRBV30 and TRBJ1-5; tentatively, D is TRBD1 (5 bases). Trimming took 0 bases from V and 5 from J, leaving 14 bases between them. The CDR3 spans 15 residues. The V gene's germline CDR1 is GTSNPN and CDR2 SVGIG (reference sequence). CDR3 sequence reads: CAWSVLGGGYQPQHF. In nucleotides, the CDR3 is TGTGCCTGGAGTGTACTCGGGGGTGGGTATCAGCCCCAGCATTTT.

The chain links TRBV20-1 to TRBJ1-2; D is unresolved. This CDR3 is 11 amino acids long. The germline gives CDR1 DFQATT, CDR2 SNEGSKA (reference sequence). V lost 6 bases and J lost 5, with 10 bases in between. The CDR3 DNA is TGCAGTGCGATCGTTTCGTATGGCTACACCTTC. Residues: CSAIVSYGYTF.

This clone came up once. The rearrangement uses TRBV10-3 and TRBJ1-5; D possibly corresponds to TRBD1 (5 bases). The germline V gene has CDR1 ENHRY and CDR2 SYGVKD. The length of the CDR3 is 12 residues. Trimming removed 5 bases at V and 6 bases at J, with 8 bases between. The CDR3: CAISQGTQPQHF. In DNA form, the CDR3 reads TGTGCCATCAGTCAGGGAACTCAGCCCCAGCATTTT.

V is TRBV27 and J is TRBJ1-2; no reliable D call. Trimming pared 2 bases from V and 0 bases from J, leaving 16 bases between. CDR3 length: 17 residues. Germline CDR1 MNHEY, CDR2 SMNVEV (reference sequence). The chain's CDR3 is CASSLVRETGANYGYTF. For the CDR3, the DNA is TGTGCCAGCAGTTTAGTTAGGGAAACGGGAGCTAACTATGGCTACACCTTC.

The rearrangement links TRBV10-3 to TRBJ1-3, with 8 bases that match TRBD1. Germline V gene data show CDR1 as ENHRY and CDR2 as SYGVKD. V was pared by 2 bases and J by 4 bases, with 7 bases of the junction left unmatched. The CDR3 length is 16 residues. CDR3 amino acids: CAISEPGGLSGNTIYF. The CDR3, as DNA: TGTGCCATCAGTGAGCCAGGGGGCTTGTCCGGAAACACCATATATTTT.

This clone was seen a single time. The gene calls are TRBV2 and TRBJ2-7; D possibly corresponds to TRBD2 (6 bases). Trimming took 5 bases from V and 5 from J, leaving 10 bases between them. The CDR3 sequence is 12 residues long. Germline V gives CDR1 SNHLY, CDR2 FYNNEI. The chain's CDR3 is CASSRESNEQYF. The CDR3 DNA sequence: TGTGCCAGCAGTCGGGAGTCCAACGAGCAGTACTTC.

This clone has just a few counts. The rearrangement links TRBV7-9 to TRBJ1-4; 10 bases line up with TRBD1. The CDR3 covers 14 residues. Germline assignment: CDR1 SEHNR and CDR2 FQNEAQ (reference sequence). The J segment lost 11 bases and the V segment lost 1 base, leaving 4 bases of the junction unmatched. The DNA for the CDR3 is TGTGCCAGCAGCTTAGGCCGGACAGGGGGGAAACTGTTTTTT. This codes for CASSLGRTGGKLFF.

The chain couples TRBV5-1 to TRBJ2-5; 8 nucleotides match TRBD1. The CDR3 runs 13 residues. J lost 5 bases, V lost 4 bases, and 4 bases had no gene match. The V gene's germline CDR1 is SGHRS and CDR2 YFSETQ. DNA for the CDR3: TGCGCCAGCAGCCAGACAGGGGACGAGACCCAGTACTTC. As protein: CASSQTGDETQYF. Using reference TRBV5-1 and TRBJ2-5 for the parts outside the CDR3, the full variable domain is KAGVTQTPRYLIKTRGQQVTLSCSPISGHRSVSWYQQTPGQGLQFLFEYFSETQRNKGNFPGRFSGRQFSNSRSEMNVSTLELGDSALYLCASSQTGDETQYFGPGTRLLVL.

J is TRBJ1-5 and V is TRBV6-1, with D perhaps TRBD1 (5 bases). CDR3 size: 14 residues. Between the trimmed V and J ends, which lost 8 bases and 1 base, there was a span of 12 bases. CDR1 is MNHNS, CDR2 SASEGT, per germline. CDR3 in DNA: TGTGCCAGCGCCGGGCGGGACAGCAATCAGCCCCAGCATTTT. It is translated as CASAGRDSNQPQHF.

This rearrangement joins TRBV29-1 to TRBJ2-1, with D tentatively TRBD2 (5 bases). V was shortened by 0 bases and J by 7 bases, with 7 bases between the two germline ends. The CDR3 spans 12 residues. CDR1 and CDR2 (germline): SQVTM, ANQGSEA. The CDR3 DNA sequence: TGCAGCGTTGAAGAGGGAGTTAATGAGCAGTTCTTC. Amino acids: CSVEEGVNEQFF.

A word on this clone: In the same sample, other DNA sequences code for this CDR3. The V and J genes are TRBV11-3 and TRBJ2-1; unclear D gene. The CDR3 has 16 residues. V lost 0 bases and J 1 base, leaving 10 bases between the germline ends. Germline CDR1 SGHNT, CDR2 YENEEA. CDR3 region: CASSLEGGVSYNEQFF. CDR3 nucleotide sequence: TGTGCCAGCAGCTTAGAAGGCGGAGTTTCCTACAATGAGCAGTTCTTC.

CDR3 DNA: TGTGCCAGCAGTCTCTTACTTCCCAGGAGCTCCTACGAGCAGTACTTC. This translates into CASSLLLPRSSYEQYF. The chain uses TRBV28 and TRBJ2-7, with D uncertain. Germline V gene lookup returns CDR1 MDHEN and CDR2 SYDVKM. There are 16 residues in the CDR3. Trimming pared 5 bases from V and 0 bases from J, leaving 17 bases between. The full variable domain, rest sourced from reference TRBV28 and TRBJ2-7, is DVKVTQSSRYLVKRTGEKVFLECVQDMDHENMFWYRQDPGLGLRLIYFSYDVKMKEKGDIPEGYSVSREKKERFSLILESASTNQTSMYLCASSLLLPRSSYEQYFGPGTRLTVT.

CDR3 coding DNA: TGTGCCAGCTCACCTTGGGAAACCTCGAACACCGGGGAGCTGTTTTTT. Translating gives CASSPWETSNTGELFF. The V call is TRBV18, the J call TRBJ2-2; D is uncertain. The CDR3 is 16 amino acids. Per the germline V gene, CDR1 is KGHSH and CDR2 is LQKENI. Between the trimmed V and J ends, which lost 3 bases and 0 bases, there was a span of 11 bases.

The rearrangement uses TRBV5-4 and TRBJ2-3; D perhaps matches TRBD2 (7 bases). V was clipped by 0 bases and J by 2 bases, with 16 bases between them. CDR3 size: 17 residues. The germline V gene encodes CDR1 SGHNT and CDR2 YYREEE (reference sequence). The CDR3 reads CASSLGRGAGTTDTQYF. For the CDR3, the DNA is TGTGCCAGCAGCTTGGGCCGGGGGGCCGGAACCACAGATACGCAGTATTTT.

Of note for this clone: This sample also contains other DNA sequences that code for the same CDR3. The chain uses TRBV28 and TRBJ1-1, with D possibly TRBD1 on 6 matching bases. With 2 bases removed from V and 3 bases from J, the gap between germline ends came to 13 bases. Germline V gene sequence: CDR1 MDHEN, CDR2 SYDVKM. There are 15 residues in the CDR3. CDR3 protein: CASSLGGGADTEAFF. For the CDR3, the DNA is TGTGCCAGCAGTTTAGGGGGGGGCGCGGACACTGAAGCTTTCTTT.